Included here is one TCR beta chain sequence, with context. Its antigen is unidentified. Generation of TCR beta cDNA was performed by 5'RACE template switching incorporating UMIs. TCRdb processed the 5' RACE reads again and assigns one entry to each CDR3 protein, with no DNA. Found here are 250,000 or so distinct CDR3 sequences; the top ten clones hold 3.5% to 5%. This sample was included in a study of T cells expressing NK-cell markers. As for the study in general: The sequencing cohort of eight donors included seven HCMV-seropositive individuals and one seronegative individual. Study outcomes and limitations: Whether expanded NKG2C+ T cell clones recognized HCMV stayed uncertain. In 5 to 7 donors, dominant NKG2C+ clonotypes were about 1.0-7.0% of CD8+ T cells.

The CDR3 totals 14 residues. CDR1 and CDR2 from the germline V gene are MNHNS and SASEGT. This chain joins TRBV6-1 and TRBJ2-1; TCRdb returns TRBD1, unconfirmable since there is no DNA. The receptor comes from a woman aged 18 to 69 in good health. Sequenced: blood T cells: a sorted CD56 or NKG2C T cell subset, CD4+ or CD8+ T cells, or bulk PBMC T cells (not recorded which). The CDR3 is CASSESWADNEQFF.